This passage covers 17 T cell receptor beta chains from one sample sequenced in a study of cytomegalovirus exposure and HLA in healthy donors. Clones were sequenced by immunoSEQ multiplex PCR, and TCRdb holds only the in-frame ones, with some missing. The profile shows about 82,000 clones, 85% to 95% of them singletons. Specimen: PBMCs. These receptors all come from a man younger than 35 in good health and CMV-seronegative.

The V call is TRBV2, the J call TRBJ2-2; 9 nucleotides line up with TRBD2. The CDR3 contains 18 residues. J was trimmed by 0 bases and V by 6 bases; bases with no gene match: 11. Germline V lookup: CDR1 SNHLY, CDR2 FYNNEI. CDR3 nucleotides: TGTGCCAGCAGCCTTGAGACTAGCGGAACGACGAACACCGGGGAGCTGTTTTTT. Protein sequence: CASSLETSGTTNTGELFF.

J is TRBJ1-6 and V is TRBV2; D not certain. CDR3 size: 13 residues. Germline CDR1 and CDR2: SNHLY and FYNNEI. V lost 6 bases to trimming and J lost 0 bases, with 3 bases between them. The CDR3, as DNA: TGTGCCAGCAGGAGCTCCTATAATTCACCCCTCCACTTT. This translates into CASRSSYNSPLHF.

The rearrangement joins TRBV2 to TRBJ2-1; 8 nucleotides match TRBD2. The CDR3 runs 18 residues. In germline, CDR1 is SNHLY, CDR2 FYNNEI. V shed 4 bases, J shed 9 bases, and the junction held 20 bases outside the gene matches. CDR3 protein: CASSGVRTIAGQLSEQFF. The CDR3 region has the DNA TGTGCCAGCAGTGGGGTCCGTACCATAGCGGGGCAGTTAAGTGAGCAGTTCTTC.

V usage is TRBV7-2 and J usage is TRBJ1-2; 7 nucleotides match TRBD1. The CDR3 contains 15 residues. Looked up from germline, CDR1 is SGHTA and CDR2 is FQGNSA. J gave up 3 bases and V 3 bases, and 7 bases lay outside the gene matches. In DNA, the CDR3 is TGTGCCAGCAGCTTTAAGGGGGCGGGTGACTATGGCTACACCTTC. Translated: CASSFKGAGDYGYTF. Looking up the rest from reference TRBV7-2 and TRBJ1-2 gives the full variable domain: GAGVSQSPSNKVTEKGKDVELRCDPISGHTALYWYRQSLGQGLEFLIYFQGNSAPDKSGLPSDRFSAERTGGSVSTLTIQRTQQEDSAVYLCASSFKGAGDYGYTFGSGTRLTVV.

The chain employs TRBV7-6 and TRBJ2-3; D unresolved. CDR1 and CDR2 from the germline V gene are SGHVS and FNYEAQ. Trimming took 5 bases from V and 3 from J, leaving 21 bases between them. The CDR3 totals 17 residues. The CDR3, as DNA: TGTGCCAGCAGCGTAAAAGCTAGTCACACGGCGACAGATACGCAGTATTTT. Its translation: CASSVKASHTATDTQYF.

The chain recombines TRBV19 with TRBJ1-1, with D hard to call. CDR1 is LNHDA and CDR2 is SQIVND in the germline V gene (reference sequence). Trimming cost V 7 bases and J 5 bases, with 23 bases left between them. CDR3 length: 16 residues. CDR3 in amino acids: CASTEYSHTWETEAFF. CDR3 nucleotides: TGTGCCAGTACTGAGTACAGCCATACCTGGGAGACTGAAGCTTTCTTT.

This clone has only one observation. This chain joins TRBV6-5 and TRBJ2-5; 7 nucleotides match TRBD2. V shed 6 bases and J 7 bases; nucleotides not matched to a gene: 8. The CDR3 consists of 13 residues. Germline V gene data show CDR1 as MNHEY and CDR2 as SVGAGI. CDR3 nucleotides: TGTGCCAGCAGAATGGGGGGGTGGCGGACCCAGTACTTC. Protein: CASRMGGWRTQYF.

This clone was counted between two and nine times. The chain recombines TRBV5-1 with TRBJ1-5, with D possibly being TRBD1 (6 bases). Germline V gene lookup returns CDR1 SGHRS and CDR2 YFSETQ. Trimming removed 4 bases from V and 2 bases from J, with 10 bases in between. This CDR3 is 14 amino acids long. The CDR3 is CASSPDSRNQPQHF. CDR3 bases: TGCGCCAGCAGCCCGGACAGCCGCAATCAGCCCCAGCATTTT.

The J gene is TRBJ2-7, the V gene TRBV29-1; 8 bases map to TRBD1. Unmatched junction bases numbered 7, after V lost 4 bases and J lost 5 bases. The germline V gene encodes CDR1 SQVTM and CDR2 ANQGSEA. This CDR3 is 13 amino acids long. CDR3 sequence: CSVGGDRSNEQYF. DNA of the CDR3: TGCAGCGTTGGTGGGGACAGGTCGAACGAGCAGTACTTC.

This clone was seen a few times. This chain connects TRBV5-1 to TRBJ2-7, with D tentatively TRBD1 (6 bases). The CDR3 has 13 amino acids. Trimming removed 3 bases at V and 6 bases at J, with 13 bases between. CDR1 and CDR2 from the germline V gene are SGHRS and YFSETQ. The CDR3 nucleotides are TGCGCCAGCAGCTCACAGGGAAGCGGCGAGCAGTACTTC. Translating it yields CASSSQGSGEQYF.

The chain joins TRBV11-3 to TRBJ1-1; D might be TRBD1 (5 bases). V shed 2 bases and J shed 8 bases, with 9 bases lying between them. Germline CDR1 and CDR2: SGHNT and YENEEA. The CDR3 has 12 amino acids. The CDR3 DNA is TGTGCCAGCAGCTTAAGGAGGGGAGAAGCTTTCTTT. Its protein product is CASSLRRGEAFF.

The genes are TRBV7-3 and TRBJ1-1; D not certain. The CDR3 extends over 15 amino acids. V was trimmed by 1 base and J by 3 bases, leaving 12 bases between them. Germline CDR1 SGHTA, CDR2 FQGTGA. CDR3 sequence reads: CASSLRHERDTEAFF. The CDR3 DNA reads TGTGCCAGCAGCTTAAGGCATGAACGGGACACTGAAGCTTTCTTT.

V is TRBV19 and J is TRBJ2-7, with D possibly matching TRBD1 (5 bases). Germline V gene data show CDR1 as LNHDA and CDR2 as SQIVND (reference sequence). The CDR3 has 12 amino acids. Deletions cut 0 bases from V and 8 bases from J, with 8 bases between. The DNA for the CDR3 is TGTGCCAGTAGTATAGAGTTGGGGCAGCAGTACTTC. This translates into CASSIELGQQYF.

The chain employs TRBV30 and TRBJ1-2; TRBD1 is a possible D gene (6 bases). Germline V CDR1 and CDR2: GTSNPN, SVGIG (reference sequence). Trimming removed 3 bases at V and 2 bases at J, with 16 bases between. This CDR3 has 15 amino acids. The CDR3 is CAWRAPGGGNYGYTF. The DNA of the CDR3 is TGTGCCTGGAGGGCCCCGGGAGGGGGGAACTATGGCTACACCTTC.

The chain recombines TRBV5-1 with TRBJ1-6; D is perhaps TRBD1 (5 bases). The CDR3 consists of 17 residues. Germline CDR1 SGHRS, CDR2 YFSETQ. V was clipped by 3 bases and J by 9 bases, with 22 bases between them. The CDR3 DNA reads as TGCGCCAGCAGCTCGGAAGGACCCCGGGGGTTTGGTTCACCCCTCCACTTT. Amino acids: CASSSEGPRGFGSPLHF.

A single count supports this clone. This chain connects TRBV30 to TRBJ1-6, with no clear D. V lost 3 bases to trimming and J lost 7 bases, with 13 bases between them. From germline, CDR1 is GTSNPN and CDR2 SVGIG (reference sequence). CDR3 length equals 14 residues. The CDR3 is CAWRTWQVNSPLHF. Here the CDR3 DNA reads TGTGCCTGGAGAACGTGGCAAGTAAATTCACCCCTCCACTTT.

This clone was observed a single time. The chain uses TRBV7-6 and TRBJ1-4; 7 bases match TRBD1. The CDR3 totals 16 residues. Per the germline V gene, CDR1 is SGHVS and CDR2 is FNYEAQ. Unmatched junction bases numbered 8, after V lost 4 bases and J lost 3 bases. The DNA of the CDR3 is TGTGCCAGCAGCTCGACAGGGATCTCGGCTAATGAAAAACTGTTTTTT. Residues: CASSSTGISANEKLFF.